A single sample gave rise to the 30 T cell receptor beta chains below, sequenced in a study of CD8 T cells in Susac syndrome. Reverse transcription used roughly 0.5 to 1 ug RNA and random hexamers. TCRdb re-called the immunoSEQ multiplex PCR reads with MiXCR, one entry per CDR3 protein. This repertoire shows a few hundred thousand distinct CDR3 sequences, 75% to 90% found once; its top ten account for 0.18%. The sample taken for sequencing was CD8+ T cells from PBMCs. Receptor source: a human donor with multiple sclerosis.

V usage is TRBV12-2 and J usage is TRBJ2-5; the D call TRBD1 from the table was never checked on the DNA. TRBV12-2 is tagged as a pseudogene. CDR3 length: 18 amino acids. DNA of the CDR3: TGTGCAAGTCGCTTAGCAAGGTCCCGGCACGGGACCCAAAAGACCCAGTACTTC. Translation gives CASRLARSRHGTQKTQYF.

This rearrangement joins TRBV4-2 to TRBJ2-3; 11 bases align to TRBD1. CDR1 and CDR2 (germline): LGHNA, YNFKEQ. The CDR3 is made up of 16 amino acids. With V trimmed by 2 bases and J by 4 bases, 5 bases remained unmatched. The CDR3 nucleotides read TGTGCCAGCAGCCAACGACCGGGACAGGGGGCAGATACGCAGTATTTT. It translates to CASSQRPGQGADTQYF.

V gene TRBV7-8 combines with J gene TRBJ2-5; 16 nucleotides align to TRBD2. V was clipped by 0 bases and J by 3 bases; unmatched bases: 13. This CDR3 spans 21 amino acids. Germline loops: CDR1 SGHVS, CDR2 FQNEAQ. For the CDR3, the DNA is TGTGCCAGCAGCTTAGCGTCGGGACTAGCGGGAGGGCCAAGGTTGGAAGAGACCCAGTACTTC. Its translation is CASSLASGLAGGPRLEETQYF.

In this sample, this clonotype turned up a few times. CDR3: CAWSVLAGQGTDTQYF. The CDR3 region has the DNA TGTGCCTGGAGTGTCCTCGCGGGACAGGGCACAGATACGCAGTATTTT. V and J are TRBV30 and TRBJ2-3; 8 nucleotides align to TRBD1. CDR3 size: 16 residues. Trimming cost V 0 bases and J 1 base; bases outside gene matches: 6. CDR1 and CDR2 (germline): GTSNPN, SVGIG (reference sequence).

This sequence joins TRBV4-2 and TRBJ2-2; no reliable D call. In germline, CDR1 is LGHNA, CDR2 YNFKEQ. Trimming cost V 3 bases and J 4 bases, with 18 bases left between them. The CDR3 is made up of 17 amino acids. DNA for the CDR3: TGTGCCAGCAGCCATGGAATTACTAAAACCCGCACCGGGGAGCTGTTTTTT. Translating gives CASSHGITKTRTGELFF.

The rearrangement joins TRBV24-1 to TRBJ2-3; TRBD1 or TRBD2 may be the D gene (5 bases each). The CDR3 extends over 16 amino acids. Germline assignment: CDR1 KGHDR and CDR2 SFDVKD. The germline V and J ends were trimmed by 0 bases and 1 base, with 10 bases remaining between them. The CDR3 coding sequence is TGTGCCACCAGTGATTTGTTCGGGGCGGGCACAGATACGCAGTATTTT. Its protein is CATSDLFGAGTDTQYF.

V gene TRBV10-3 combines with J gene TRBJ2-7, with TRBD2 as a possible D gene (6 bases). Trimming took off 4 bases at V and 5 bases at J, with 12 bases between the two ends. The length of the CDR3 is 13 residues. CDR1 and CDR2 (germline): ENHRY, SYGVKD. This CDR3 is CAISAPRGDEQYF. Here the CDR3 DNA reads TGTGCCATCAGTGCCCCGCGGGGCGACGAGCAGTACTTC.

The count of this clonotype is one. The rearrangement joins TRBV27 to TRBJ2-7; D might be TRBD2 (5 bases). Germline V CDR1 and CDR2: MNHEY, SMNVEV (reference sequence). This CDR3 spans 14 amino acids. V lost 5 bases, J lost 0 bases, and 11 bases lay in between. CDR3 protein: CASSVAGYSYEQYF. CDR3 sequence (DNA): TGTGCCAGCAGTGTTGCGGGCTACTCCTACGAGCAGTACTTC.

This clonotype was detected only once. The V gene is TRBV29-1, the J gene TRBJ2-2; 7 nucleotides agree with TRBD2. Germline V lookup: CDR1 SQVTM, CDR2 ANQGSEA. The ends lost 1 base at V and 6 bases at J; junction bases unmatched: 2. The CDR3 is 13 residues long. The CDR3 DNA reads as TGCAGCGTTGAAGGGACTAGTTCCGGGGAGCTGTTTTTT. Protein sequence: CSVEGTSSGELFF.

The CDR3 loop is CSARDSAGGETQYF. The DNA for the CDR3 is TGCAGTGCTAGAGATAGCGCAGGGGGAGAGACCCAGTACTTC. The gene calls are TRBV20-1 and TRBJ2-5; TRBD1 aligns across 7 bases. The CDR3 loop spans 14 amino acids. Germline V gene lookup returns CDR1 DFQATT and CDR2 SNEGSKA (reference sequence). V lost 0 bases and J lost 4; bases outside the gene matches: 5.

The chain carries TRBV19 and TRBJ1-5; D perhaps matches TRBD1 (5 bases). The V and J ends lost 5 bases and 4 bases respectively, with 12 bases between them. Germline CDR1 and CDR2: LNHDA and SQIVND (reference sequence). The CDR3 has 14 residues. The CDR3 protein is CASSSAGGNQPQHF. The CDR3 DNA sequence: TGTGCCAGTAGTTCCGCGGGGGGGAATCAGCCCCAGCATTTT.

This chain uses TRBV29-1 with TRBJ2-3, with TRBD2 matching 15 bases. From germline, CDR1 is SQVTM and CDR2 ANQGSEA. Losses at the gene ends were 7 bases for V and 12 bases for J; bases not matched to a gene: 14. The CDR3 consists of 15 residues. This CDR3 is CSGVGLAGGPQYQYF. CDR3 in DNA: TGCAGCGGTGTGGGACTAGCGGGGGGACCCCAGTATCAGTATTTT.

This chain uses TRBV29-1 with TRBJ2-3; D is possibly TRBD2 (5 bases). Per the germline V gene, CDR1 is SQVTM and CDR2 is ANQGSEA. The CDR3 extends over 15 amino acids. V lost 7 bases and J lost 6, with 23 bases in between. In DNA form, the CDR3 reads TGCAGCGCTAAGCCCGCCCGGGGTAGAAGCGATACGCAGTATTTT. Protein sequence: CSAKPARGRSDTQYF.

V gene TRBV7-2 combines with J gene TRBJ2-1; the D is unclear. The germline CDR1 and CDR2 sequences are SGHTA and FQGNSA. V gave up 3 bases and J gave up 5 bases, with 5 bases separating them. There are 12 residues in the CDR3. The CDR3 here is CASSLVDNEQFF. The CDR3 DNA follows: TGTGCCAGCAGCTTGGTCGACAATGAGCAGTTCTTC. The full variable domain, with the rest looked up from reference TRBV7-2 and TRBJ2-1, is GAGVSQSPSNKVTEKGKDVELRCDPISGHTALYWYRQSLGQGLEFLIYFQGNSAPDKSGLPSDRFSAERTGGSVSTLTIQRTQQEDSAVYLCASSLVDNEQFFGPGTRLTVL.

The gene calls are TRBV5-6 and TRBJ2-5, with a tentative D call TRBD2 (6 bases). This CDR3 contains 17 residues. Trimming shortened V by 7 bases and J by 5 bases, and 27 bases separated the two germline ends. CDR1 is SGHDT, CDR2 YYEEEE, per germline. In DNA, the CDR3 is TGTGCCAGCGTATTGCCCCCACCAGGAGGGCAAAGGGAGACCCAGTACTTC. Protein product: CASVLPPPGGQRETQYF.

The count of this clonotype is one. The chain combines TRBV9 with TRBJ2-1; TRBD1 might be the D (8 bases). Germline V lookup: CDR1 SGDLS, CDR2 YYNGEE. The CDR3 contains 16 residues. V was pared by 0 bases and J by 9 bases, with 19 bases between. Here the CDR3 DNA reads TGTGCCAGCAGCGTAGGAGGGAGGGGCACAGGGGGTGAGCAGTTCTTC. This translates into CASSVGGRGTGGEQFF.

V and J are TRBV6-4 and TRBJ2-3; 7 bases map to TRBD1. The V gene end was trimmed by 6 bases and the J gene end by 2 bases; junction bases not matched to a gene: 8. Germline-derived CDR1 and CDR2 are MRHNA and SNTAGT. CDR3 size: 15 residues. The CDR3 sequence is CASSAGTAPTDTQYF. The CDR3 DNA follows: TGTGCCAGCAGCGCTGGGACAGCACCCACAGATACGCAGTATTTT.

The chain carries TRBV15 and TRBJ2-3, with D possibly being TRBD2 (7 bases). Germline loops: CDR1 LNHNV, CDR2 YYDKDF (reference sequence). This CDR3 has 17 amino acids. Trimming pared 1 base from V and 1 base from J, leaving 15 bases between. The CDR3 coding sequence is TGTGCCACCAGCAGAGGCAAAAGGGGGGGCCGCACAGATACGCAGTATTTT. Translating it yields CATSRGKRGGRTDTQYF.

V usage is TRBV21-1 and J usage is TRBJ2-5; TRBD2 was called by the table and not checked on the DNA. TRBV21-1 is a recognized pseudogene. The CDR3 loop spans 17 amino acids. The CDR3 DNA follows: TGTGCCAGCAGCATCGTCTATGCGGGAGGGCCGGGAGAGACCCAGTACTTC. It yields the protein CASSIVYAGGPGETQYF.

In its sample, this clonotype was seen once. The chain links TRBV5-4 to TRBJ2-7, with D tentatively TRBD1 (6 bases). Per germline, CDR1 SGHNT and CDR2 YYREEE (reference sequence). The CDR3 length is 14 residues. Trimming cost V 4 bases and J 0 bases, with 11 bases left between them. In DNA form, the CDR3 reads TGTGCCAGCAGCGGGTGGACAGACTCCTACGAGCAGTACTTC. It codes for CASSGWTDSYEQYF.

V and J are TRBV30 and TRBJ2-1; 11 bases are a match to TRBD1. The germline V gene encodes CDR1 GTSNPN and CDR2 SVGIG (reference sequence). The CDR3 has 15 amino acids. The V segment lost 0 bases and the J segment 6 bases; nucleotides outside the gene matches: 4. The CDR3 region has the DNA TGTGCCTGGAGTGTCGGGACAGGGGGATTCAATGAGCAGTTCTTC. Encoded protein: CAWSVGTGGFNEQFF.

The chain carries TRBV20-1 and TRBJ2-1; D gene uncertain. V was shortened by 2 bases and J by 5 bases, with 13 bases between the two germline ends. The CDR3 extends over 14 amino acids. The germline gives CDR1 DFQATT, CDR2 SNEGSKA (reference sequence). CDR3 region: CSARPLGSHNEQFF. The CDR3 coding sequence is TGCAGTGCTAGACCTCTAGGATCTCACAATGAGCAGTTCTTC.

V gene TRBV19 combines with J gene TRBJ1-5; D unclear. Germline V gene data show CDR1 as LNHDA and CDR2 as SQIVND (reference sequence). Trimming pared 7 bases from V and 4 bases from J, leaving 17 bases between. The CDR3 consists of 15 residues. CDR3 bases: TGTGCCAGTACCTTAATTTGGGGTCCTAATCAGCCCCAGCATTTT. Amino acid sequence: CASTLIWGPNQPQHF.

This clonotype came up once. This chain connects TRBV4-2 to TRBJ1-2; 8 nucleotides match TRBD1. This CDR3 is 16 amino acids long. Germline CDR1 reads LGHNA; CDR2 reads YNFKEQ. The V and J ends lost 6 bases and 6 bases, in that order; junction bases with no gene match: 15. The CDR3 sequence: CASSPMDRDKSDGYTF. The CDR3 nucleotides read TGTGCCAGCAGTCCAATGGACAGGGACAAATCGGATGGCTACACCTTC.

The chain joins TRBV4-3 to TRBJ2-1; D is unclear. The germline gives CDR1 LGHNA, CDR2 YSLEER. Trimming left V 0 bases short and J 0 bases short, with 6 bases between. This CDR3 has 15 amino acids. This chain's CDR3 is CASSQEASSYNEQFF. DNA of the CDR3: TGCGCCAGCAGCCAAGAGGCAAGCTCCTACAATGAGCAGTTCTTC.

A single count supports this clonotype. CDR3 DNA sequence: TGTGCCAGCAGTCCCTCTGGGGGGCAGAACTATGGCTACACCTTC. Its protein product is CASSPSGGQNYGYTF. V is TRBV27 and J is TRBJ1-2, with D possibly matching TRBD1 (6 bases). Germline V gene sequence: CDR1 MNHEY, CDR2 SMNVEV (reference sequence). V lost 5 bases and J lost 2, with 15 bases in between. This CDR3 is 15 amino acids long.

The chain uses TRBV15 and TRBJ2-5; 8 bases match TRBD2. V was clipped by 0 bases and J by 5 bases; unmatched bases: 11. CDR1 LNHNV and CDR2 YYDKDF come from the germline V gene (reference sequence). This CDR3 has 17 residues. The CDR3 DNA reads TGTGCCACCAGCAGAGATGCCCGGGGGGGTCATTTGGAGACCCAGTACTTC. Its protein product is CATSRDARGGHLETQYF. The complete variable domain, with remaining parts taken from reference TRBV15 and TRBJ2-5, reads DAMVIQNPRYQVTQFGKPVTLSCSQTLNHNVMYWYQQKSSQAPKLLFHYYDKDFNNEADTPDNFQSRRPNTSFCFLDIRSPGLGDTAMYLCATSRDARGGHLETQYFGPGTRLLVL.

J is TRBJ1-4 and V is TRBV2; a weak D match, TRBD1 (5 bases). The CDR3 has 17 residues. Germline V lookup: CDR1 SNHLY, CDR2 FYNNEI. V was cut by 4 bases and J by 0 bases, with 15 bases left in between. CDR3 bases: TGTGCCAGCAGTGCCCCACAGGAATCTTCAACTAATGAAAAACTGTTTTTT. Translated, it gives CASSAPQESSTNEKLFF.

The V gene is TRBV20-1, the J gene TRBJ2-1; 10 bases line up with TRBD1. Germline V lookup: CDR1 DFQATT, CDR2 SNEGSKA (reference sequence). The CDR3 consists of 14 residues. V gave up 4 bases and J gave up 4 bases; unmatched junction bases: 4. The CDR3 sequence is CSAKTGGGYNEQFF. For the CDR3, the DNA is TGCAGTGCTAAGACAGGGGGCGGTTACAATGAGCAGTTCTTC.

The rearrangement links TRBV28 to TRBJ1-5; possible D gene TRBD1, 6 bases. In germline, CDR1 is MDHEN, CDR2 SYDVKM. V lost 9 bases, J lost 5 bases, and 17 bases lay in between. The CDR3 covers 14 residues. This chain's CDR3 is CASSFRGLDQPQHF. In DNA form, the CDR3 reads TGTGCCAGTTCCTTCAGGGGCCTCGATCAGCCCCAGCATTTT. The full variable domain, in which reference TRBV28 and TRBJ1-5 provide the parts outside the CDR3, is DVKVTQSSRYLVKRTGEKVFLECVQDMDHENMFWYRQDPGLGLRLIYFSYDVKMKEKGDIPEGYSVSREKKERFSLILESASTNQTSMYLCASSFRGLDQPQHFGDGTRLSIL.